The 17 T cell receptor beta chains reported below all come from one sample, sequenced in a study of cytomegalovirus exposure and HLA in healthy donors. It was with 60 Vbeta and 13 Jbeta primers that the PCR ran. Generated by immunoSEQ multiplex PCR, the TCRdb table keeps only in-frame clones and is missing some. The sample shows around 50,000 clones, roughly four fifths of them seen only once. Sequencing input: PBMCs. These receptors all stem from a man between 25 and 39 years old in good health and CMV-seronegative.

Only one count was recorded for this clone. The chain couples TRBV19 to TRBJ1-1, with D perhaps TRBD1 (6 bases). The ends were cut back, 5 bases at V and 5 bases at J, with 18 bases in the middle. The CDR3 contains 15 residues. Germline V gene data show CDR1 as LNHDA and CDR2 as SQIVND (reference sequence). The chain's CDR3 is CASSLRTPQGTEAFF. CDR3 coding DNA: TGTGCCAGTAGTCTCAGGACACCCCAGGGGACTGAAGCTTTCTTT.

The chain has TRBV7-2 and TRBJ1-6; D not certain. The V and J ends lost 3 bases and 10 bases respectively, with 16 bases between them. There are 15 residues in the CDR3. Germline V gene sequence: CDR1 SGHTA, CDR2 FQGNSA. CDR3 in DNA: TGTGCCAGCAGCTTGCGTCAGGACCCGGGGTCACCCCTCCACTTT. Translating it yields CASSLRQDPGSPLHF.

The count of this clone is one. The chain is built from TRBV13 and TRBJ2-2; TRBD2 might be the D (6 bases). There are 17 residues in the CDR3. From germline, CDR1 is PRHDT and CDR2 FYEKMQ (reference sequence). V lost 3 bases and J lost 5, with 19 bases in between. This chain's CDR3 is CASSFEWDSPSTGELFF. Written as DNA, the CDR3 is TGTGCCAGCAGCTTTGAATGGGACTCACCCTCAACCGGGGAGCTGTTTTTT.

This clone was seen just once. The J gene is TRBJ1-2, the V gene TRBV19; possible D gene TRBD1, 6 bases. Trimming cost V 3 bases and J 6 bases, with 17 bases left between them. The germline V gene encodes CDR1 LNHDA and CDR2 SQIVND (reference sequence). The CDR3 consists of 15 residues. The CDR3 bases are TGTGCCAGTAGTATTCCAGGGGCCCGGTTGGATGGCTACACCTTC. Protein: CASSIPGARLDGYTF.

Regarding this clone: Germline and junction disagree at one end, which may indicate a read error. The chain uses TRBV7-7 and TRBJ2-1, with 12 bases that match TRBD2. Germline V gene sequence: CDR1 SSHAT, CDR2 FNYEAQ (reference sequence). The CDR3 sequence is 15 residues long. The CDR3: CASSLGRLAGDEQFF. For the CDR3, the DNA is TGTGCTAGCAGCTTAGGGAGACTAGCGGGGGATGAGCAGTTCTTC.

The J gene is TRBJ2-3, the V gene TRBV11-2; 11 bases line up with TRBD2. CDR1 and CDR2 (germline): SGHAT, FQNNGV. Unmatched junction bases numbered 4, after V lost 1 base and J lost 4 bases. This CDR3 is built from 16 residues. The CDR3, as DNA: TGTGCCAGCAGCTTAGTAGCGGGAGGGGGGCCAGATACGCAGTATTTT. Its translation is CASSLVAGGGPDTQYF.

The chain has TRBV9 and TRBJ1-4; TRBD1 aligns across 7 bases. This CDR3 is 14 amino acids long. CDR1 and CDR2 (germline): SGDLS, YYNGEE. Losses at the gene ends were 4 bases for V and 6 bases for J; bases not matched to a gene: 6. CDR3 residues: CASSHRGLDEKLFF. The CDR3 DNA is TGTGCCAGCAGCCACAGGGGACTCGATGAAAAACTGTTTTTT.

The genes are TRBV7-6 and TRBJ1-2; 9 nucleotides match TRBD1. CDR1 is SGHVS and CDR2 is FNYEAQ in the germline V gene. This CDR3 comprises 16 residues. Germline trimming cut 5 bases from V and 2 bases from J; bases unmatched to any gene: 9. CDR3 coding DNA: TGTGCCAGCAGCCAAAGGACCGGGACAGGGAACTATGGCTACACCTTC. Translated: CASSQRTGTGNYGYTF. The full variable domain, in which reference TRBV7-6 and TRBJ1-2 provide the parts outside the CDR3, is GAGVSQSPRYKVTKRGQDVALRCDPISGHVSLYWYRQALGQGPEFLTYFNYEAQQDKSGLPNDRFSAERPEGSISTLTIQRTEQRDSAMYRCASSQRTGTGNYGYTFGSGTRLTVV.

The V call is TRBV5-1, the J call TRBJ2-3; D is perhaps TRBD1 (5 bases). V dropped 0 bases and J dropped 4 bases, with 9 bases sitting between them. Germline CDR1 reads SGHRS; CDR2 reads YFSETQ. The CDR3 has 14 amino acids. CDR3 DNA sequence: TGCGCCAGCAGCTTGGAGGGGATTGCAGATACGCAGTATTTT. Amino acid sequence: CASSLEGIADTQYF. Using reference TRBV5-1 and TRBJ2-3 for the parts outside the CDR3, the full variable domain is KAGVTQTPRYLIKTRGQQVTLSCSPISGHRSVSWYQQTPGQGLQFLFEYFSETQRNKGNFPGRFSGRQFSNSRSEMNVSTLELGDSALYLCASSLEGIADTQYFGPGTRLTVL.

V and J are TRBV27 and TRBJ2-5, with 7 bases matching TRBD1. Germline lookup yields CDR1 MNHEY and CDR2 SMNVEV (reference sequence). The CDR3 loop spans 15 amino acids. After removal of 7 bases from V and 5 bases from J, the junction contained 13 bases not matched to a gene. The CDR3 coding sequence is TGTGCCAGCAAGAGACAGGGACCTTTATGGGAGACCCAGTACTTC. This sequence encodes CASKRQGPLWETQYF.

Here the CDR3 reads CASSLAGGRAADTQYF. The CDR3 DNA is TGCGCCAGCAGCTTGGCCGGTGGGAGGGCAGCAGATACGCAGTATTTT. The rearrangement uses TRBV5-1 and TRBJ2-3; 7 positions match TRBD2. From germline, CDR1 is SGHRS and CDR2 YFSETQ. This CDR3 is 16 amino acids long. V lost 0 bases, J lost 4 bases, and 8 bases stayed unmatched. Full variable domain (outside the CDR3, taken from reference TRBV5-1 and TRBJ2-3): KAGVTQTPRYLIKTRGQQVTLSCSPISGHRSVSWYQQTPGQGLQFLFEYFSETQRNKGNFPGRFSGRQFSNSRSEMNVSTLELGDSALYLCASSLAGGRAADTQYFGPGTRLTVL.

V and J are TRBV5-4 and TRBJ2-1; 7 bases map to TRBD1. The CDR3 loop spans 15 amino acids. The J segment lost 5 bases and the V segment lost 4 bases, leaving 9 bases of the junction unmatched. The germline V gene encodes CDR1 SGHNT and CDR2 YYREEE (reference sequence). The CDR3 reads CASSIPGQPNNEQFF. The CDR3 nucleotides read TGTGCCAGCAGCATCCCGGGACAGCCGAACAATGAGCAGTTCTTC. Combining the CDR3 with reference TRBV5-4 and TRBJ2-1 gives the whole variable domain ETGVTQSPTHLIKTRGQQVTLRCSSQSGHNTVSWYQQALGQGPQFIFQYYREEENGRGNFPPRFSGLQFPNYSSELNVNALELDDSALYLCASSIPGQPNNEQFFGPGTRLTVL.

The chain joins TRBV9 to TRBJ2-3, with D possibly matching TRBD2 (5 bases). Trimming removed 0 bases from V and 6 bases from J, with 8 bases in between. This CDR3 region has 13 residues. CDR1 SGDLS and CDR2 YYNGEE come from the germline V gene. This CDR3 reads CASSVAREDTQYF. CDR3 DNA: TGTGCCAGCAGCGTAGCGAGGGAGGATACGCAGTATTTT.

V and J are TRBV2 and TRBJ1-1, with D perhaps matching TRBD1 (5 bases). Germline loops: CDR1 SNHLY, CDR2 FYNNEI. Deletions cut 0 bases from V and 5 bases from J, with 22 bases between. This CDR3 has 18 residues. CDR3 DNA sequence: TGTGCCAGCAGTGAAGCCCCCGGTCTGTCGGCAGGGAAGACTGAAGCTTTCTTT. This encodes CASSEAPGLSAGKTEAFF.

J is TRBJ1-6 and V is TRBV9, with D possibly matching TRBD1 (6 bases). The germline CDR1 and CDR2 sequences are SGDLS and YYNGEE. CDR3 length: 14 residues. Trimming removed 0 bases at V and 9 bases at J, with 10 bases between. As DNA, the CDR3 is TGTGCCAGCAGCGTAGATCAGGGGATTTCACCCCTCCACTTT. The encoded protein is CASSVDQGISPLHF.

This clone was detected a few times. V usage is TRBV9 and J usage is TRBJ2-2; the match to TRBD2 covers 7 bases. The CDR3 has 20 residues. V gave up 3 bases and J gave up 1 base; unmatched junction bases: 18. Germline V CDR1 and CDR2: SGDLS, YYNGEE. The CDR3 loop reads CASSAQTLGDYKMNTGELFF. CDR3 in DNA: TGTGCCAGCAGCGCCCAAACATTAGGGGACTATAAGATGAACACCGGGGAGCTGTTTTTT.

The chain is built from TRBV9 and TRBJ2-5, with D possibly being TRBD2 (5 bases). The assigned J gene may be wrong: the sequence end matches TRBJ2-7 better. Germline V gene data show CDR1 as SGDLS and CDR2 as YYNGEE. CDR3 size: 14 residues. CDR3 sequence reads: CASSVHMGAYEQYF. The CDR3 bases are TGTGCCAGCAGCGTCCACATGGGAGCCTACGAGCAGTACTTC.